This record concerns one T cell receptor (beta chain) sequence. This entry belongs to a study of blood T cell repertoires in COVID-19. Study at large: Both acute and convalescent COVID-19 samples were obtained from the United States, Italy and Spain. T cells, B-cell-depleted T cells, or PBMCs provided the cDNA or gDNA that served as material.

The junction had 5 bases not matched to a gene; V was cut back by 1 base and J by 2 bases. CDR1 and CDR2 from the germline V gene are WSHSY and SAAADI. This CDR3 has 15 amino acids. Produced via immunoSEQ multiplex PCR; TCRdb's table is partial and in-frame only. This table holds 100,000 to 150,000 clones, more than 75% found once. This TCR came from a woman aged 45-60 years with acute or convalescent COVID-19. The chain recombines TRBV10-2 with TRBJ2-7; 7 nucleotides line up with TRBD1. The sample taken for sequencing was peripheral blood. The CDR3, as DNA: TGCGCCAGCAGTGAGTTAGGGACAGACGCCTACGAGCAGTACTTC. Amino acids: CASSELGTDAYEQYF.